This T cell receptor (beta chain) appears in the sequencing data of a study of neurological immune-mediated disorders (dated by TCRdb to between 2018 and 2020). With regard to the full study: Among the roughly 35 multiple sclerosis patients, approximately 30 had relapsing-remitting MS and 3 had secondary progressive MS. The study compared peripheral blood TCR-beta repertoires of HTLV-I-associated myelopathy (HAM/TSP) patients, multiple sclerosis patients and healthy controls using UMI-based sequencing. The roughly 110 TCR-beta libraries covered PBMC samples along with longitudinal samples, technical triplicates, and paired sorted CD4+ and CD8+ T-cell subsets. The cohort included approximately 70 subjects: some 14 with HAM/TSP, around 34 with multiple sclerosis, and 20 or so healthy controls.

For unsorted PBMC libraries, 2 million PBMCs were used after storage in RNAlater at -80 degrees C until RNA extraction. The multiple sclerosis patients were enrolled in a US clinical protocol that used magnetic resonance imaging to evaluate disease progression. Peripheral blood was subjected to Ficoll-Hypaque density gradient centrifugation to isolate PBMCs, which were then cryopreserved in liquid nitrogen. On the study overall, not on this receptor specifically: In a phylogenetic analysis, the repertoires of 18 out of 34 MS patients fell into a single cluster of related CDR3 sequences, pointing to a possible signature at the repertoire level. TCR clonal expansion was highest in HAM/TSP patients and lowest in MS patients, with MS patients falling below even healthy controls. No association of the MS cluster with clinical or MRI features was observed, and the need for larger cohorts was stated by the authors. No identical CDR3 amino acid sequences were shared among expanded clones across subjects, suggesting private TCR-beta repertoires in all groups.

In its sample, this clonotype was seen many times. The clone's antigen remains unknown. Per-base quality was not reported, and no clone a single base away is much larger than it. cDNA synthesis used template-switch 5'RACE with a primer carrying a 10-nucleotide random unique molecular identifier tagging each TCR transcript. Over 180 million TCR-beta sequences, covering 15-18 subjects, were produced in each sequencing run. The RNeasy kit was used to extract total RNA. TCR-beta VDJ regions were amplified with primers for the TCR constant region and the 5'RACE anchor, using the KAPA Real-time Library Amplification kit. Sample indexes and Illumina adaptors were added in a first PCR, and a second PCR then increased library yield. After purification with Ampure beads, the TCR product of roughly 650 bp was size-selected on a 2% E-gel SizeSelection system. Library quality was checked on a Bioanalyzer, concentration was measured with Qubit, and libraries were quantified with the Kapa Library Quantification kit before pooling. Paired-end 2 x 150 bp sequencing of the libraries was performed on an Illumina HiSeq 2500. To increase sequence diversity, about 23-30% phiX was spiked into each library pool. Turning to the authors' computational methods: The UMI-based MiGEC pipeline processed quality-filtered reads and removed over 75% of raw TCR sequences during error correction. IMGT germline references were used for alignment of VDJ genes, and clonotypes were defined by a unique CDR3 amino acid sequence together with V-J genes. Clonal expansion, Shannon diversity, and CDR3 relatedness (CalcPairwiseDistances, ClusterSamples) were evaluated with VDJtools, and phylogenetic trees were built with CLCbio workbench. Clones with at least 8 unique UMIs were defined as expanded, with this threshold being based on coefficient-of-variation modelling across technical triplicates. The public sequencing data were trimmed at Q25 with fastp and processed into clonotypes with MiXCR by TCRdb, which kept only in-frame beta chains. Records with the same CDR3 protein are collapsed into one entry carrying the most frequent genes and DNA. What appears here as the V and J calls and clone size reflects TCRdb's work, not the paper's. For this sample there are about 52,000 distinct CDR3 sequences; about 3.7% appear just once. Together, the top ten hold 5.5% to 7.5% of the sample.

Sequencing was done on a sample of PBMCs. The sequence was collected from a man between 60 and 70 years old with multiple sclerosis.

The DNA sequence reads TGTGCCAGCAGCTTGGGAGGACTGAACTATGGCTACACCTTC. It translates as CASSLGGLNYGYTF. The sequence links TRBV5-6 to TRBJ1-2, with the D segment identity uncertain. CDR1 and CDR2 (SGHDT, YYEEEE) derive from the germline V gene. The CDR3 measures 14 amino acids from cysteine to phenylalanine. The CDR3 DNA has 42 bases and is translated from base 1. Deletion took 0 bases off V and 2 bases off J, with a span of 8 bases between the germline ends. Here the CDR3 is joined to the reference TRBV5-6 and TRBJ1-2 genes, and the full variable domain is: DAGVTQSPTHLIKTRGQQVTLRCSPKSGHDTVSWYQQALGQGPQFIFQYYEEEERQRGNFPDRFSGHQFPNYSSELNVNALLLGDSALYLCASSLGGLNYGYTFGSGTRLTVV.